This TCR beta chain appears in the sequencing data of a study of CD8 T cells in Susac syndrome. The diagnostic criteria for definite or probable disease, as recently defined, were met by the patients with Susac syndrome. Reverse transcription of about 0.45 to 1 ug RNA was performed with random hexamers. Across 54 Vbeta and 13 Jbeta, TCR beta CDR3 was amplified with immunoSEQ multiplex PCR. From the immunoSEQ multiplex PCR reads, TCRdb called clonotypes with MiXCR, one entry per CDR3 protein. The data hold tens of thousands of distinct CDR3 sequences, with 90% to 95% observed a single time. This CDR3 has 12 residues. The ends were cut back, 8 bases at V and 2 bases at J, with 9 bases in the middle. CDR1 is SNHLY and CDR2 is FYNNEI in the germline V gene.

The sequence was collected from a human donor with Susac syndrome. The chain carries TRBV2 and TRBJ2-5; no clear D gene. What was sequenced was CD4+ T cells from PBMCs. CDR3 residues: CASRQFQETQYF. In DNA form, the CDR3 reads TGTGCCAGCCGGCAGTTTCAAGAGACCCAGTACTTC.